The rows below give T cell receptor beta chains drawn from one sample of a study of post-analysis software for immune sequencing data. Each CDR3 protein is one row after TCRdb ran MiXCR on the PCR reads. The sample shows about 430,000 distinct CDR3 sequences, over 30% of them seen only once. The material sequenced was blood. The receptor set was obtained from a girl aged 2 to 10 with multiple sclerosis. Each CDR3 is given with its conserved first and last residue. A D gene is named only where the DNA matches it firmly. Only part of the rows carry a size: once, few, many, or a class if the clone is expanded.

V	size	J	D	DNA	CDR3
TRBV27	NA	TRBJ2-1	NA	TGTGCCAGCAGTTTGGGTATTCGCAATGAGCAGTTCTTC	CASSLGIRNEQFF
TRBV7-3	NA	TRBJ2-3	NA	TGTGCCAGCAGCTCGTCCGGGACTGGTAAGTATTTT	CASSSSGTGKYF
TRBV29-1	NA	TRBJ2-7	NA	TGCAGCGTTGAAGATGAAGGATCCTACGAGCAGTACTTC	CSVEDEGSYEQYF
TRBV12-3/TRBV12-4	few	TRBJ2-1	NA	TGTGCCAGCAGGCCAGGGGATACCTACAATGAGCAGTTCTTC	CASRPGDTYNEQFF
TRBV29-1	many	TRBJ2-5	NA	TGCAGCGTTGAAGAGCCGAGACAGCGACACCAAGAGACCCAGTACTTC	CSVEEPRQRHQETQYF
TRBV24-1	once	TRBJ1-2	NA	TGTGCCACCAGTGATTTGGTTCTCGATGGGGGCATCTATGGCTACACCTTC	CATSDLVLDGGIYGYTF
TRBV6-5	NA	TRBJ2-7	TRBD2	TGTGCCAGCAGTTTCTCCTGGATCAGCGGGGGCCTCTACGAGCAGTACTTC	CASSFSWISGGLYEQYF
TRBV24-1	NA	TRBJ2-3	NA	TGTGCCACCAGTGATACCGGGAGAGGAGATACGCAGTATTTT	CATSDTGRGDTQYF
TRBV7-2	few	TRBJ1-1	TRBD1	TGTGCCAGCAGCCCATTCCTTGGACAGGTTAACACTGAAGCTTTCTTT	CASSPFLGQVNTEAFF
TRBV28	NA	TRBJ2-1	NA	TGTGCCAGCAGTATCGACGCGGGAAGTCATAGTGAGCAGTTCTTC	CASSIDAGSHSEQFF
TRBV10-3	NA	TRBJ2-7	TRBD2	TGTGCCATCAGTGATTGGACTAGCAGCTACGAGCAGTACTTC	CAISDWTSSYEQYF
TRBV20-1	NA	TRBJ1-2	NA	TGCAGTGCTTCTAGACAGGCTTTATACACCTTC	CSASRQALYTF
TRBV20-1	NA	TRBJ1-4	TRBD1	TGCAGTGCGTTACAGGGGCCGGGTGAAAAACTGTTTTTT	CSALQGPGEKLFF
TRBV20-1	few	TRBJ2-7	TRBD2	TGCAGTGCTAGGTCGGTTAGCGGGACGCTCAATGAGCAGTACTTC	CSARSVSGTLNEQYF
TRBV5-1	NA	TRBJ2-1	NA	TGCGCCAGCAGTTCGACCGTGGGATCTCACAATGAGCAGTTCTTC	CASSSTVGSHNEQFF
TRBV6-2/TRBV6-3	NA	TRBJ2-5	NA	TGTGCCAGCAGAAAGACCGGGTCGCAAGAGACCCAGTACTTC	CASRKTGSQETQYF
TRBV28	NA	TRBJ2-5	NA	TGTGCCAGCCTCAAACACAGCGGAGGGGAGACCCAGTACTTC	CASLKHSGGETQYF
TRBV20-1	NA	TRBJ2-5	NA	TGCAGTGCTAGAGATCCCCGGCTGGTCAAGACCCAGTACTTC	CSARDPRLVKTQYF
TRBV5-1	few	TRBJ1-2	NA	TGCGCCAGCAGCTTGGAGGGCGGAAGCTATGGCTACACCTTC	CASSLEGGSYGYTF
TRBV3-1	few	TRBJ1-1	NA	TGTGCCAGCAGCCAAGACGGTTCAGCTTTCTTT	CASSQDGSAFF
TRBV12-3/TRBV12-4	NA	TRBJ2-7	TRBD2	TGTGCCAGCAGTTTATACCTAGCGGGGGGGGACGAGCAGTACTTC	CASSLYLAGGDEQYF
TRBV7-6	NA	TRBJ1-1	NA	TGTGCCAGCAGCTTAGGGGGGGCCACTGAAGCTTTCTTT	CASSLGGATEAFF
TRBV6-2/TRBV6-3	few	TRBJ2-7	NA	TGTGCCAGCAGTCCCGTAGTAGCGTCCGAGCAGTACTTC	CASSPVVASEQYF
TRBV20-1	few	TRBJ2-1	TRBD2	TGCAGTGCCGAGACTAGCGGGAGTGTCGATGAGCAGTTCTTC	CSAETSGSVDEQFF
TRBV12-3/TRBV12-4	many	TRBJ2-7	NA	TGTGCCAGCGGGGACGAGCAGTACTTC	CASGDEQYF